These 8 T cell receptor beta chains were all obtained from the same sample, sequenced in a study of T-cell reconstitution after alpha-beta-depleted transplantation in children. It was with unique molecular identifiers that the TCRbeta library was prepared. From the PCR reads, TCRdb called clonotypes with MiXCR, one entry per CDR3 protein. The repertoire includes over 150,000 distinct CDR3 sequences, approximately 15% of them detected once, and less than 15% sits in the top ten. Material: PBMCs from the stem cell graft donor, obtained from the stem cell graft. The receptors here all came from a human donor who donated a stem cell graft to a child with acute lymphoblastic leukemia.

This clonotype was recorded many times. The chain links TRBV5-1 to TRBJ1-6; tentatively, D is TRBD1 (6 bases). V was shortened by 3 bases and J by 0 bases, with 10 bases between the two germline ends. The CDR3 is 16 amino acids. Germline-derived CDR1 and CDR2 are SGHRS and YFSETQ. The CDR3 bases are TGCGCCAGCAGCTGGGACACAAGCTCCTATAATTCACCCCTCCACTTT. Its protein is CASSWDTSSYNSPLHF.

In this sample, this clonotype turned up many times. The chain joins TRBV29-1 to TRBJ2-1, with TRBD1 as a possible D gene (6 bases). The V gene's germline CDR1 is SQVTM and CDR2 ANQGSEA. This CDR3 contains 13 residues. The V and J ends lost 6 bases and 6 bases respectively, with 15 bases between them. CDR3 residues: CSVDHREPNEQFF. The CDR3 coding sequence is TGCAGCGTGGACCACAGGGAACCCAATGAGCAGTTCTTC.

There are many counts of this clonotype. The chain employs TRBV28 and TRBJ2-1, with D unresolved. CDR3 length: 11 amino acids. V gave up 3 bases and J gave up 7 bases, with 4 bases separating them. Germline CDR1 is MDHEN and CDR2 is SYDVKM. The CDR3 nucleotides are TGTGCCAGCAGTTTCTGGAATGAGCAGTTCTTC. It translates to CASSFWNEQFF.

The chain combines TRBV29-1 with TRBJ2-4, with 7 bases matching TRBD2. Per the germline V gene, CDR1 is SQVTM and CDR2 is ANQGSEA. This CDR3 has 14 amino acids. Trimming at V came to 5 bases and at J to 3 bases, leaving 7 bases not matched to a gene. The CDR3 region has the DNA TGCAGCGTTAAGGGCGGGAGTTTCAAAAACATTCAGTACTTC. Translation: CSVKGGSFKNIQYF.

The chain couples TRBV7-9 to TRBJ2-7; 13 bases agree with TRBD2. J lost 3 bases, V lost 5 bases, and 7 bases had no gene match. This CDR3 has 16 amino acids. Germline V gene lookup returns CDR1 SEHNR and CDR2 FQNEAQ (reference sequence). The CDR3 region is CASSLGTSGTFYEQYF. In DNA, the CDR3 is TGTGCCAGCAGCCTCGGGACTAGCGGGACCTTCTACGAGCAGTACTTC.

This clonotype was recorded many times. The CDR3 coding sequence is TGTGCCATCGGAGGGACAGGGGGCGGCACAGATACGCAGTATTTT. Translating gives CAIGGTGGGTDTQYF. The genes are TRBV10-3 and TRBJ2-3; 12 nucleotides line up with TRBD1. V lost 8 bases to trimming and J lost 1 base; unmatched junction nucleotides: 4. The CDR3 loop spans 15 amino acids. Germline V lookup: CDR1 ENHRY, CDR2 SYGVKD.

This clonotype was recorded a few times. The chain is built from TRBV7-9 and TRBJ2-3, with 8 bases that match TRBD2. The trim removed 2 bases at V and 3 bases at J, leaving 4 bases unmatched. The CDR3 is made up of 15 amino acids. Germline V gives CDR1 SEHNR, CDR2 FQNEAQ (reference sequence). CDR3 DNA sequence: TGTGCCAGCAGCTTAAGCGGGAGCTGGACAGATACGCAGTATTTT. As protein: CASSLSGSWTDTQYF. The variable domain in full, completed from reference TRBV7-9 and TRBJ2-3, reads DTGVSQNPRHKITKRGQNVTFRCDPISEHNRLYWYRQTLGQGPEFLTYFQNEAQLEKSRLLSDRFSAERPKGSFSTLEIQRTEQGDSAMYLCASSLSGSWTDTQYFGPGTRLTVL.

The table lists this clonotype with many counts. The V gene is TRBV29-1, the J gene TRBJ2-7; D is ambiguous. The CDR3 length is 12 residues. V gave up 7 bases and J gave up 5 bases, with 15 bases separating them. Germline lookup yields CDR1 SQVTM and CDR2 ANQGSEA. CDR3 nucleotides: TGCAGCGGACCTAGTCCGGTGGACGAGCAGTACTTC. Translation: CSGPSPVDEQYF.